This TCR beta chain was obtained from a study of T cells in narcolepsy. Whole-study context: Enrolled donors included narcolepsy type 1 or type 2 patients and healthy controls.

General study points: Autoreactive clonotypes reportedly recurred in blood of same and different patients, not controls. Comparing one patient's CSF and blood CD4+ clonotypes highlighted HCRT- and TRIB2-specific autoreactive clonotypes.

A word on this clone: Its specificity is unknown.

The protocol was immunoSEQ multiplex PCR, while the TCRdb copy is restricted to in-frame clones and leaves out a portion. The table shows around 25,000 clones, with about 80% occurring only once. The CDR3 covers 17 residues. V lost 4 bases and J lost 6, with 24 bases in between. Germline CDR1 SEHNR, CDR2 FQNEAQ (reference sequence). This chain joins TRBV7-9 and TRBJ1-2; D remains unclear. The sample was CD45RA- memory CD4+ T cells from PBMCs. This TCR was recovered from a human donor with narcolepsy. The CDR3 sequence is CASSSGGGVVWLDGYTF. The CDR3 region has the DNA TGTGCCAGCAGCTCCGGCGGCGGGGTAGTCTGGTTAGATGGCTACACCTTC.